The next 11 T cell receptor beta chains were all read from a single sample in a study of blood T cell repertoires in COVID-19. The assay was immunoSEQ multiplex PCR, and TCRdb's table has in-frame clones only and misses some. In the table there are hundreds of thousands of clones, over 75% of which are singletons. Material: PBMCs or T cells enriched from blood (not recorded which). These receptors came from a woman aged 25 to 39 who had recovered from COVID-19.

The CDR3 DNA reads TGTGCCAGCAGCCCACCGGGACAGGGGCAGTCACCCCTCCACTTT. Translating gives CASSPPGQGQSPLHF. V and J are TRBV7-9 and TRBJ1-6; 10 positions match TRBD1. The V gene end was trimmed by 5 bases and the J gene end by 10 bases; junction bases not matched to a gene: 8. The germline gives CDR1 SEHNR, CDR2 FQNEAQ (reference sequence). The CDR3 is 15 amino acids.

The DNA of the CDR3 is TGTGCCAGCAGCTTGACAGGGGATAATGAAAAACTGTTTTTT. Amino acid sequence: CASSLTGDNEKLFF. This chain joins TRBV5-4 and TRBJ1-4; 7 nucleotides align to TRBD1. Germline trimming cut 1 base from V and 4 bases from J; bases unmatched to any gene: 1. The CDR3 is 14 residues long. Germline-derived CDR1 and CDR2 are SGHNT and YYREEE (reference sequence).

This clone has a single count. The chain couples TRBV2 to TRBJ2-7, with TRBD2 matching over 7 bases. The CDR3 totals 14 residues. The ends lost 6 bases at V and 4 bases at J; junction bases unmatched: 9. CDR1 is SNHLY and CDR2 is FYNNEI in the germline V gene. The DNA of the CDR3 is TGTGCCAGCAGGACAGCGGGAAGTGGGTACGAGCAGTACTTC. Protein sequence: CASRTAGSGYEQYF.

The genes are TRBV7-2 and TRBJ2-3; TRBD2 aligns across 14 bases. Per germline, CDR1 SGHTA and CDR2 FQGNSA. Unmatched junction bases numbered 5, after V lost 5 bases and J lost 4 bases. The CDR3 covers 16 residues. CDR3 nucleotide sequence: TGTGCCAGCAGCATGACTAGCGGGAGGGCCCCAGATACGCAGTATTTT. Protein product: CASSMTSGRAPDTQYF. Together with reference TRBV7-2 and TRBJ2-3, the CDR3 gives the full variable domain: GAGVSQSPSNKVTEKGKDVELRCDPISGHTALYWYRQSLGQGLEFLIYFQGNSAPDKSGLPSDRFSAERTGGSVSTLTIQRTQQEDSAVYLCASSMTSGRAPDTQYFGPGTRLTVL.

The chain employs TRBV7-2 and TRBJ2-3; D remains ambiguous. V was pared by 5 bases and J by 6 bases, with 12 bases between. Per germline, CDR1 SGHTA and CDR2 FQGNSA. The CDR3 runs 13 residues. The CDR3 region has the DNA TGTGCCAGCAGCGCCGTTGACGGGGATACGCAGTATTTT. This encodes CASSAVDGDTQYF.

DNA of the CDR3: TGTGCCAGCAGCAGATCACCTGCTCCTGGAAACACCATATATTTT. This gives the protein CASSRSPAPGNTIYF. The V gene is TRBV2, the J gene TRBJ1-3; D uncertain. The ends were cut back, 6 bases at V and 2 bases at J, with 14 bases in the middle. The CDR3 totals 15 residues. Per germline, CDR1 SNHLY and CDR2 FYNNEI.

The gene calls are TRBV5-5 and TRBJ1-4; D not resolved. V was trimmed by 4 bases and J by 3 bases, leaving 13 bases between them. This CDR3 region has 15 residues. Germline V lookup: CDR1 SGHKS, CDR2 YYEKEE (reference sequence). The CDR3 loop reads CASSISGLPNEKLFF. In DNA, the CDR3 is TGTGCCAGCAGCATCTCAGGACTCCCTAATGAAAAACTGTTTTTT.

The chain employs TRBV5-1 and TRBJ2-1, with 9 positions matching TRBD2. V was pared by 2 bases and J by 0 bases, with 6 bases of the junction left unmatched. This CDR3 is built from 17 residues. Germline CDR1 reads SGHRS; CDR2 reads YFSETQ. The CDR3 bases are TGCGCCAGCAGCTTTAGTAGCGGGGGAAGCTCCTACAATGAGCAGTTCTTC. Protein sequence: CASSFSSGGSSYNEQFF.

The chain carries TRBV28 and TRBJ2-7; TRBD1 agrees at 8 bases. Germline V CDR1 and CDR2: MDHEN, SYDVKM. Losses at the gene ends were 5 bases for V and 2 bases for J; bases not matched to a gene: 5. CDR3 length: 14 amino acids. The CDR3 region is CASSTQTGAYEQYF. CDR3 bases: TGTGCCAGCAGTACTCAGACAGGGGCCTACGAGCAGTACTTC. The complete variable domain, with remaining parts taken from reference TRBV28 and TRBJ2-7, reads DVKVTQSSRYLVKRTGEKVFLECVQDMDHENMFWYRQDPGLGLRLIYFSYDVKMKEKGDIPEGYSVSREKKERFSLILESASTNQTSMYLCASSTQTGAYEQYFGPGTRLTVT.

The chain recombines TRBV3-1 (or the pseudogene TRBV3-2) with TRBJ2-2; D not certain. This CDR3 spans 14 amino acids. V shed 5 bases and J shed 7 bases, with 14 bases lying between them. The germline gives CDR1 LGHDT, CDR2 YNNKEL (reference sequence). CDR3 sequence: CASSYDARGGELFF. The DNA of the CDR3 is TGTGCCAGCAGCTACGACGCGAGAGGCGGGGAGCTGTTTTTT.

A single count supports this clone. This sample also contains other DNA sequences that code for the same CDR3. The CDR3 protein is CASSPRDSQETQYF. The DNA for the CDR3 is TGCGCCAGCAGCCCCCGGGACAGCCAAGAGACCCAGTACTTC. The rearrangement joins TRBV5-1 to TRBJ2-5, with TRBD1 matching over 7 bases. The CDR3 is 14 amino acids. CDR1 SGHRS and CDR2 YFSETQ come from the germline V gene. The junction had 4 bases not matched to a gene; V was cut back by 4 bases and J by 1 base.